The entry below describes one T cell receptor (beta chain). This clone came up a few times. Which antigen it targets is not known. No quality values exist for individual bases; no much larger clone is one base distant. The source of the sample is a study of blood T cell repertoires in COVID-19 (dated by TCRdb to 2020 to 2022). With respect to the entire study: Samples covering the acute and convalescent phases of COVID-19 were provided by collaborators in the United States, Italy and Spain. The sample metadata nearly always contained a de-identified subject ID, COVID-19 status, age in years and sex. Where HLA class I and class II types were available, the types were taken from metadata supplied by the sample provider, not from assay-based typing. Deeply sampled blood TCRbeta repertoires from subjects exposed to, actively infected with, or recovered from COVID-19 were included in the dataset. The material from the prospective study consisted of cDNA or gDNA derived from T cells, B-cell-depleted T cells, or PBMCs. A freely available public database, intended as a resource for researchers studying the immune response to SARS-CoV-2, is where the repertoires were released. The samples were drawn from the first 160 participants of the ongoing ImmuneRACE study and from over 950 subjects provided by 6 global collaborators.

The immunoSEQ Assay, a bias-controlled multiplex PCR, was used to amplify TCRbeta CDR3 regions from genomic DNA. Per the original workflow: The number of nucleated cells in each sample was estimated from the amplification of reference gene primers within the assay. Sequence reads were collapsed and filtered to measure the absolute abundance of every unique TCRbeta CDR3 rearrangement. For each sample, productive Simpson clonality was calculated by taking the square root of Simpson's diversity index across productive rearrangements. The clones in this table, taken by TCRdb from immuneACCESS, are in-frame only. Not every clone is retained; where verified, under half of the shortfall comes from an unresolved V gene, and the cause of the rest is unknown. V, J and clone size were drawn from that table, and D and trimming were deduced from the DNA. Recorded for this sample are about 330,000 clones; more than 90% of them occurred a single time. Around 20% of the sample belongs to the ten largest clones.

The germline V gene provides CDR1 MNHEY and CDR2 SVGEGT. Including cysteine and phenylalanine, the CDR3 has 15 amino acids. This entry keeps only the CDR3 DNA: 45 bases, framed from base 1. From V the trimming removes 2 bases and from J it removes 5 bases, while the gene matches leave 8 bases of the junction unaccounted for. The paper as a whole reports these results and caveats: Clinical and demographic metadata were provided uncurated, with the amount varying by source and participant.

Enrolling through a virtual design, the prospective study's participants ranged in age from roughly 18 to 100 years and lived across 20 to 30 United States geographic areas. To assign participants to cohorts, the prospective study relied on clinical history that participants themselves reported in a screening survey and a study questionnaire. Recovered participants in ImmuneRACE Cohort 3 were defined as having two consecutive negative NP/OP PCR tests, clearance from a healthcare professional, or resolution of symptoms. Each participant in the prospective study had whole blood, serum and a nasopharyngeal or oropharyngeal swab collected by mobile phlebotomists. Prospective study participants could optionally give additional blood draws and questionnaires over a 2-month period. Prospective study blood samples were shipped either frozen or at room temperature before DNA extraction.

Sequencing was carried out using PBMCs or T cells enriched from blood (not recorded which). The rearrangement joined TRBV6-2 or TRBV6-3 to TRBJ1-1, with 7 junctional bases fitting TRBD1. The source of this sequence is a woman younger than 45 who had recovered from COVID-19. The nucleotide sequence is TGTGCCAGCAGTTACCAAGAGGGGGCTGGGACTGAAGCTTTCTTT. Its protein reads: CASSYQEGAGTEAFF.